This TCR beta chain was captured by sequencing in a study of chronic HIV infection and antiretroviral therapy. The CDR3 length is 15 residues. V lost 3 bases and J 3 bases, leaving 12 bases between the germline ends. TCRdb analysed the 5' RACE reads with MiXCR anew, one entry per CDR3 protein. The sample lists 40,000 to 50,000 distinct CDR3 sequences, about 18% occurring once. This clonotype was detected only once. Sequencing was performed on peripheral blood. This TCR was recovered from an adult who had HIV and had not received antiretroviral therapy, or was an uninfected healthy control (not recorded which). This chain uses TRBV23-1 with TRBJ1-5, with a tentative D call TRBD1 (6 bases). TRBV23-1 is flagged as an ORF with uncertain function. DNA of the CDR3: TGCGCCAGCAGTCAGGGTCGGGACACCAATCAGCCCCAGCATTTT. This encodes CASSQGRDTNQPQHF.